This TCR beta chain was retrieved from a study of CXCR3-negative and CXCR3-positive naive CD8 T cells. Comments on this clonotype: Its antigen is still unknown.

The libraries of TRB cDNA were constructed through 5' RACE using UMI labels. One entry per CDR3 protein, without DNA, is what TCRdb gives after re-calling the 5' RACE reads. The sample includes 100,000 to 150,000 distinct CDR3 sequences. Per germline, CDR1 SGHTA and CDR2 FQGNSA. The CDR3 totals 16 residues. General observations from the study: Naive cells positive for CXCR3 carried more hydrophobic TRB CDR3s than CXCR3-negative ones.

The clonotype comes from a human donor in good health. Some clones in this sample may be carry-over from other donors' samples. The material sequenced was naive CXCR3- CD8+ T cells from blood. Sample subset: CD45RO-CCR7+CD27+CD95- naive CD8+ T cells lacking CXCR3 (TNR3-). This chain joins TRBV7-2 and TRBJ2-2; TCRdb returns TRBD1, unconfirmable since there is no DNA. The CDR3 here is CASSDRDRGPAGELFF. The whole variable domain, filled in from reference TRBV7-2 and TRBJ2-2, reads GAGVSQSPSNKVTEKGKDVELRCDPISGHTALYWYRQSLGQGLEFLIYFQGNSAPDKSGLPSDRFSAERTGGSVSTLTIQRTQQEDSAVYLCASSDRDRGPAGELFFGEGSRLTVL.